The clone carrying this TCR beta chain appeared a single time. The antigen is unknown. The data are from a study of CD8+ T cells in alopecia areata. As for the study in general: Treated patients were dosed with oral tofacitinib, taking 5 to 10 mg twice daily.

Sequencing templates came from extracted RNA that was reverse transcribed into cDNA. Clones were read by immunoSEQ multiplex PCR, and TCRdb kept only the in-frame ones, dropping some. Of over 150,000 clones in the sample, 50% to 60% are singletons; the top ten hold over 3%. General observations from the study: Across lesional scalp, and particularly alopecia totalis/universalis, clonality surpassed that of normal scalp.

Sample treatment: oral pan-JAK inhibitor, 5-10 mg twice daily. The sequences come from CD4+ T cells sorted from blood, collected at week 4, from a patient treated with tofacitinib. The sequence came from a human donor with alopecia areata.

The CDR3 loop reads CASSPQRLDYGYTF. The DNA for the CDR3 is TGTGCCAGCAGCCCCCAGCGGTTAGACTATGGCTACACCTTC. The chain recombines TRBV7-9 with TRBJ1-2; the D is unclear. CDR3 length equals 14 residues. V lost 5 bases and J 3 bases, leaving 13 bases between the germline ends. Germline V gene data show CDR1 as SEHNR and CDR2 as FQNEAQ (reference sequence).